This T cell receptor beta chain was observed in a study of blood T cell repertoires in COVID-19. As for the study in general: Collection of acute and convalescent COVID-19 samples took place in the United States, Italy and Spain. PBMCs, B-cell-depleted T cells, or T cells were the source of the cDNA or gDNA that made up the material.

In its sample, this clone was seen a few times. In the study's own analysis: Researchers report that nucleated cell counts were estimated from reference gene primer amplification. Generated by immunoSEQ multiplex PCR, the TCRdb table keeps only in-frame clones and is missing some. V and J calls and clone size follow that table, whereas D and trimming were derived from the DNA. This table holds about 200,000 clones, about 87% found once. The CDR3 consists of 13 residues. Germline assignment: CDR1 SGHRS and CDR2 YFSETQ. The V end was cut by 0 bases, the J end by 5 bases, with 9 bases between. This clonotype originated in a man in his fifties or sixties who had recovered from COVID-19. The chain joins TRBV5-1 to TRBJ2-7; maybe TRBD2 (6 bases). What was sequenced was peripheral blood. Here the CDR3 DNA reads TGCGCCAGCAGCTTGGCGGGGACTCACGAGCAGTACTTC. Amino acid sequence: CASSLAGTHEQYF.